The sample holds many counts of the clone carrying this T cell receptor (beta chain). This sample stems from a study of neurological immune-mediated disorders. CDR3 size: 14 residues. CDR1 SGHRS and CDR2 YFSETQ come from the germline V gene. V lost 4 bases, J lost 7 bases, and 11 bases stayed unmatched. TCRdb redid the calling of the 5' RACE reads with MiXCR, one entry per CDR3 protein. Among 80,000 to 95,000 distinct CDR3 sequences listed, roughly 3.5% were seen once. The sequencing sample was made of PBMCs. The receptor's source is a woman aged 45-65 years with multiple sclerosis. This chain joins TRBV5-1 and TRBJ2-7; 7 positions agree with TRBD2. The CDR3 region is CASSPGPLRGEQYF. Written as DNA, the CDR3 is TGCGCCAGCAGCCCGGGACCGCTGCGGGGGGAGCAGTACTTC.